These 27 T cell receptor beta chains share one sample of origin, sequenced in a study of cytomegalovirus exposure and HLA in healthy donors (dated by TCRdb to 2015 to 2018). The receptor library was made with the immunoSEQ multiplex PCR assay. For the multiplex PCR, a mixture combining 60 forward primers for TCR Vbeta segments and 13 reverse primers for TCR Jbeta segments was used. TCRdb limited this immuneACCESS table to in-frame rearrangements with V and J called. A share of clones is missing; checked studies link under half to unresolved V genes, and the rest is unexplained. This sample's records show around 120,000 clones. About 0.58% of the sample is in the top ten clones. Sequencing was performed on PBMCs. The receptors derive from a man aged 50-59 years in good health and CMV-seronegative.

V is TRBV2 and J is TRBJ2-5, with 9 bases fitting TRBD1. The CDR3 runs 15 residues. V lost 5 bases and J lost 0; bases outside the gene matches: 4. Looked up from germline, CDR1 is SNHLY and CDR2 is FYNNEI. For the CDR3, the DNA is TGTGCCAGCAGTACCGGGACAGGGAACCAAGAGACCCAGTACTTC. Amino acid sequence: CASSTGTGNQETQYF.

The chain is built from TRBV19 and TRBJ1-2; a weak D match, TRBD1 (6 bases). In germline, CDR1 is LNHDA, CDR2 SQIVND (reference sequence). V was cut by 6 bases and J by 8 bases, with 16 bases left in between. The CDR3 spans 13 residues. The CDR3 reads CASSPSRGEGYTF. CDR3 sequence (DNA): TGTGCCAGTAGCCCTTCCAGGGGAGAAGGCTACACCTTC.

The chain employs TRBV19 and TRBJ1-2; 12 nucleotides agree with TRBD1. The CDR3 runs 16 residues. Trimming cost V 6 bases and J 8 bases; bases outside gene matches: 13. Germline V gene lookup returns CDR1 LNHDA and CDR2 SQIVND (reference sequence). This CDR3 is CASSQLPGQGALGYTF. In DNA form, the CDR3 reads TGTGCCAGTAGCCAACTTCCGGGACAGGGGGCACTCGGCTACACCTTC.

The chain carries TRBV19 and TRBJ1-1, with 9 bases aligning to TRBD1. CDR3 length: 15 residues. The V segment lost 5 bases and the J segment 5 bases; nucleotides outside the gene matches: 9. Germline CDR1 reads LNHDA; CDR2 reads SQIVND (reference sequence). The CDR3: CASSATQGARTEAFF. Here the CDR3 DNA reads TGTGCCAGTAGTGCTACACAGGGGGCGAGAACTGAAGCTTTCTTT. Based on the CDR3 plus reference TRBV19 and TRBJ1-1, the full variable domain is DGGITQSPKYLFRKEGQNVTLSCEQNLNHDAMYWYRQDPGQGLRLIYYSQIVNDFQKGDIAEGYSVSREKKESFPLTVTSAQKNPTAFYLCASSATQGARTEAFFGQGTRLTVV.

CDR3 in amino acids: CASGLLKSSYQETQYF. In DNA, the CDR3 is TGTGCTAGTGGTTTGCTAAAGTCGTCGTACCAAGAGACCCAGTACTTC. J is TRBJ2-5 and V is TRBV12-5; D is unclear. Trimming took off 2 bases at V and 0 bases at J, with 13 bases between the two ends. Germline values: CDR1 LGHNT, CDR2 FRNRAP. The CDR3 is made up of 16 amino acids.

The rearrangement joins TRBV4-3 to TRBJ1-4; 7 bases are a match to TRBD1. CDR1 and CDR2 from the germline V gene are LGHNA and YSLEER. The V segment lost 0 bases and the J segment 6 bases; nucleotides outside the gene matches: 13. The CDR3 spans 18 residues. The CDR3 spells CASSQDPYPGTADEKLFF. The DNA of the CDR3 is TGCGCCAGCAGCCAAGATCCTTACCCCGGGACAGCGGATGAAAAACTGTTTTTT.

The rearrangement uses TRBV4-2 and TRBJ2-4; 10 nucleotides align to TRBD1. This CDR3 has 16 amino acids. Trimming at V came to 4 bases and at J to 2 bases, leaving 5 bases not matched to a gene. CDR1 and CDR2 (germline): LGHNA, YNFKEQ. The CDR3 reads CASSLGQGVSKNIQYF. CDR3 DNA sequence: TGTGCCAGCAGCCTTGGACAGGGGGTTTCCAAAAACATTCAGTACTTC.

The J gene is TRBJ1-3, the V gene TRBV4-1; maybe TRBD1 (5 bases). Germline V gene lookup returns CDR1 MGHRA and CDR2 YSYEKL. This CDR3 comprises 18 residues. V was cut by 5 bases and J by 0 bases, with 20 bases left in between. The CDR3 DNA reads as TGCGCCAGCAGCAAGCCAACAGGCCCTACATCCTCTGGAAACACCATATATTTT. Protein product: CASSKPTGPTSSGNTIYF.

This chain joins TRBV11-3 and TRBJ1-1; the D gene is possibly TRBD1 (5 bases). Germline CDR1 SGHNT, CDR2 YENEEA. The V end lost 4 bases, the J end lost 0 bases, and 15 bases lay between the germline ends. This CDR3 is 16 amino acids long. The CDR3: CASSSEGRTMNTEAFF. The DNA for the CDR3 is TGTGCCAGCAGCTCGGAGGGGCGGACGATGAACACTGAAGCTTTCTTT.

The rearrangement uses TRBV12-5 and TRBJ2-5; 12 bases are shared with TRBD1. The CDR3 is 18 residues long. Germline V gene lookup returns CDR1 LGHNT and CDR2 FRNRAP. With 7 bases clipped from V and 3 bases from J, the junction kept 15 bases outside the gene matches. In DNA form, the CDR3 reads TGTGCTAGTGCCGGGACAGGGGGCGCTTATTATGGAGAAGAGACCCAGTACTTC. It is translated as CASAGTGGAYYGEETQYF.

This chain links TRBV6-6 with TRBJ1-2; 10 bases are shared with TRBD1. V lost 5 bases and J lost 7; bases outside the gene matches: 10. The CDR3 totals 15 residues. Germline V gene lookup returns CDR1 MNHNY and CDR2 SVGAGI (reference sequence). The CDR3 reads CASSTLSTGGFGYTF. The CDR3 DNA reads TGTGCCAGCAGTACACTTTCGACAGGGGGCTTTGGCTACACCTTC.

The chain has TRBV5-1 and TRBJ1-4; 7 nucleotides match TRBD1. This CDR3 is built from 17 residues. Unmatched junction bases numbered 7, after V lost 0 bases and J lost 2 bases. Germline values: CDR1 SGHRS, CDR2 YFSETQ. CDR3 sequence reads: CASSLGATGKTNEKLFF. CDR3 nucleotide sequence: TGCGCCAGCAGCTTGGGTGCGACAGGGAAGACTAATGAAAAACTGTTTTTT.

The chain couples TRBV7-9 to TRBJ2-5, with TRBD1 as a possible D gene (5 bases). CDR1 and CDR2 (germline): SEHNR, FQNEAQ (reference sequence). Trimming removed 5 bases from V and 8 bases from J, with 21 bases in between. The length of the CDR3 is 15 residues. CDR3 residues: CASSATRTVQVTQYF. In DNA form, the CDR3 reads TGTGCCAGCAGCGCCACCAGGACGGTACAGGTTACCCAGTACTTC.

The chain employs TRBV6-5 and TRBJ1-2; 7 bases agree with TRBD1. Germline CDR1 is MNHEY and CDR2 is SVGAGI. V was pared by 6 bases and J by 0 bases, with 7 bases of the junction left unmatched. The CDR3 has 15 amino acids. As DNA, the CDR3 is TGTGCCAGCAGCCCGACAGGGAAGACTAACTATGGCTACACCTTC. Encoded protein: CASSPTGKTNYGYTF.

The chain couples TRBV4-3 to TRBJ2-5, with a possible D match to TRBD1 (6 bases). Germline V lookup: CDR1 LGHNA, CDR2 YSLEER. V lost 3 bases to trimming and J lost 0 bases, with 8 bases between them. This CDR3 is 14 amino acids long. CDR3: CASSQTGHQETQYF. Here the CDR3 DNA reads TGCGCCAGCAGCCAGACAGGTCACCAAGAGACCCAGTACTTC.

Here the CDR3 DNA reads TGTGCCAGCTCAATCCGGGAGGAGGAGACCCAGTACTTC. Amino acid sequence: CASSIREEETQYF. V gene TRBV18 combines with J gene TRBJ2-5; 7 nucleotides match TRBD2. The CDR3 runs 13 residues. Trimming took 5 bases from V and 5 from J; bases not matched to a gene: 5. The germline V gene encodes CDR1 KGHSH and CDR2 LQKENI.

The V call is TRBV18, the J call TRBJ2-7; 9 nucleotides agree with TRBD1. Germline loops: CDR1 KGHSH, CDR2 LQKENI. The length of the CDR3 is 15 residues. With V trimmed by 5 bases and J by 0 bases, 5 bases remained unmatched. This CDR3 is CASSSAGQGSYEQYF. For the CDR3, the DNA is TGTGCCAGCTCATCAGCGGGACAGGGCTCCTACGAGCAGTACTTC.

The chain recombines TRBV7-2 with TRBJ2-5, with 8 nucleotides matching TRBD1. V lost 8 bases, J lost 2 bases, and 7 bases stayed unmatched. The germline V gene encodes CDR1 SGHTA and CDR2 FQGNSA. The CDR3 has 14 amino acids. CDR3: CASGRGQRQETQYF. CDR3 DNA sequence: TGTGCCAGCGGCAGGGGGCAACGGCAAGAGACCCAGTACTTC.

The chain is built from TRBV11-2 and TRBJ2-7; a weak D match, TRBD1 (6 bases). CDR1 is SGHAT, CDR2 FQNNGV, per germline. The CDR3 extends over 15 amino acids. Trimming pared 4 bases from V and 3 bases from J, leaving 16 bases between. The CDR3 nucleotides are TGTGCCAGCAGCTCTTACAGGGCGTCCTACTACGAGCAGTACTTC. This sequence encodes CASSSYRASYYEQYF.

The chain carries TRBV7-2 and TRBJ1-2; 9 bases match TRBD1. V was clipped by 5 bases and J by 7 bases; unmatched bases: 8. CDR1 and CDR2 (germline): SGHTA, FQGNSA. The CDR3 totals 14 residues. The CDR3 region is CASSLGRDRAGYTF. CDR3 coding DNA: TGTGCCAGCAGCCTGGGTCGGGACAGGGCTGGCTACACCTTC.

The J gene is TRBJ2-3, the V gene TRBV25-1; TRBD2 matches 7 bases. With V trimmed by 0 bases and J by 6 bases, 9 bases remained unmatched. CDR1 is MGHDK and CDR2 is SYGVNS in the germline V gene. The CDR3 contains 16 residues. The CDR3 DNA sequence: TGTGCCAGCAGTGAATATGGGGTGGCGGGGGACGATACGCAGTATTTT. The encoded protein is CASSEYGVAGDDTQYF.

V usage is TRBV6-5 and J usage is TRBJ2-7, with TRBD2 matching over 11 bases. The V gene end was trimmed by 4 bases and the J gene end by 3 bases; junction bases not matched to a gene: 5. The CDR3 has 15 amino acids. CDR1 is MNHEY, CDR2 SVGAGI, per germline. CDR3 DNA sequence: TGTGCCAGCAGTTCCCCGGGACTAGCGGTCTACGAGCAGTACTTC. Translating it yields CASSSPGLAVYEQYF.

The chain joins TRBV2 to TRBJ1-2, with D uncertain. The V gene lost 4 bases and the J gene lost 2 bases, with 5 bases spanning the gap. CDR1 SNHLY and CDR2 FYNNEI come from the germline V gene. The CDR3 is 12 amino acids. The CDR3 region is CASSAQNYGYTF. In DNA form, the CDR3 reads TGTGCCAGCAGTGCCCAGAACTATGGCTACACCTTC.

This rearrangement joins TRBV4-2 to TRBJ2-7, with 10 bases matching TRBD1. The CDR3 is 15 residues long. Germline-derived CDR1 and CDR2 are LGHNA and YNFKEQ. V trimming: 1 base; J trimming: 2 bases; junction bases outside the gene matches: 2. In nucleotides, the CDR3 is TGTGCCAGCAGCCAAGTGGGACAGGGGACCTACGAGCAGTACTTC. Encoded protein: CASSQVGQGTYEQYF.

The rearrangement uses TRBV7-3 and TRBJ2-2; possibly TRBD2 for D (5 bases). Germline V gives CDR1 SGHTA, CDR2 FQGTGA. Trimming stripped 3 bases from V and 8 bases from J, with 13 bases between. CDR3 size: 14 residues. CDR3 sequence reads: CASSFGVRGGELFF. For the CDR3, the DNA is TGTGCCAGCAGCTTCGGGGTTCGGGGAGGGGAGCTGTTTTTT.

The chain employs TRBV6-5 and TRBJ2-7, with 7 bases aligning to TRBD1. Germline V gives CDR1 MNHEY, CDR2 SVGAGI. This CDR3 is built from 14 residues. V lost 3 bases, J lost 2 bases, and 4 bases stayed unmatched. CDR3 in amino acids: CASSYGDRAYEQYF. DNA for the CDR3: TGTGCCAGCAGTTATGGGGACAGAGCCTACGAGCAGTACTTC.

The chain carries TRBV2 and TRBJ1-2; 7 positions match TRBD1. CDR3 size: 14 residues. With 5 bases clipped from V and 6 bases from J, the junction kept 9 bases outside the gene matches. Germline V gene sequence: CDR1 SNHLY, CDR2 FYNNEI. The CDR3 coding sequence is TGTGCCAGCAGTAGGAAGGGGGCGGCCGATGGCTACACCTTC. Residues: CASSRKGAADGYTF.